The following is a TCR beta chain sequence with its context. Losses at the gene ends were 3 bases for V and 2 bases for J; bases not matched to a gene: 9. Germline values: CDR1 SEHNR, CDR2 FQNEAQ (reference sequence). The CDR3 spans 16 residues. TCRdb's table, derived via immunoSEQ multiplex PCR, lists solely in-frame clones and lacks some. The data hold 25,000 to 35,000 clones, with 85% to 90% observed a single time. The sample originates from a study of T cell changes during pregnancy in multiple sclerosis. The rearrangement joins TRBV7-9 to TRBJ2-7; 8 nucleotides line up with TRBD2. The sample here was CD8+ T cells from peripheral blood mononuclear cells, taken in the second trimester of pregnancy. This sequence was found in a female donor with multiple sclerosis, enrolled in a pregnancy study. CDR3 loop: CASSFRRLAKPYEQYF. CDR3 bases: TGTGCCAGCAGCTTCCGGAGACTAGCGAAACCCTACGAGCAGTACTTC.